This T cell receptor (beta chain) is from a study of blood T cell repertoires in COVID-19. V lost 4 bases, J lost 4 bases, and 7 bases stayed unmatched. The CDR3 is 15 amino acids. Germline V gene data show CDR1 as MNHEY and CDR2 as SVGEGT. TCRdb's table, derived via immunoSEQ multiplex PCR, lists solely in-frame clones and lacks some. The table lists about 160,000 clones, roughly 88% of them singletons. J is TRBJ1-5 and V is TRBV6-2 or TRBV6-3, with 7 bases aligning to TRBD1. The sample was peripheral blood. The origin of this receptor is a woman older than 75 with active or convalescent COVID-19. The CDR3 is CASSSDRAQNQPQHF. As DNA, the CDR3 is TGTGCCAGCAGTTCCGACAGGGCTCAGAATCAGCCCCAGCATTTT.